Below, 2 T cell receptor beta chains from the same sample are listed, as sequenced in a study of shared clonotypes between healthy human individuals (dated by TCRdb to 2020 to 2021). The library was generated by the immunoSEQ multiplex PCR assay. TCRdb holds this immuneACCESS table with in-frame rearrangements only. Some clones are missing; in checked studies, unresolved V genes explain under half, and the rest has no known cause. The sample table records about 2.3 million clones; under 95% of these occur just once. Of the sample, 0.37% falls within the top ten clones. Sequences were obtained from naive CD4+ T cells from PBMCs. Explained via the paper, the cell subset or site label denotes: CD45RA+ positively selected. These receptors originate from a man aged 18 to 30 in good health. Some clones in this sample may be carry-over from other donors' samples.

The sample holds a few counts of this clone. This chain joins TRBV10-3 and TRBJ1-5; no firm D call. V shed 4 bases and J shed 2 bases, with 6 bases lying between them. Germline V CDR1 and CDR2: ENHRY, SYGVKD. The CDR3 covers 13 residues. Written as DNA, the CDR3 is TGTGCCATCAGTGGTCAGGGCAATCAGCCCCAGCATTTT. It is translated as CAISGQGNQPQHF.

This clone occurred once. V is TRBV13 and J is TRBJ2-7, with D perhaps TRBD2 (6 bases). Per germline, CDR1 PRHDT and CDR2 FYEKMQ (reference sequence). V was cut by 0 bases and J by 1 base, with 10 bases left in between. The CDR3 spans 15 residues. The CDR3 coding sequence is TGTGCCAGCAGCTTAGGAAGGGACTGGTCCTACGAGCAGTACTTC. Amino acids: CASSLGRDWSYEQYF. Variable domain in full (rest from reference TRBV13 and TRBJ2-7): AAGVIQSPRHLIKEKRETATLKCYPIPRHDTVYWYQQGPGQDPQFLISFYEKMQSDKGSIPDRFSAQQFSDYHSELNMSSLELGDSALYFCASSLGRDWSYEQYFGPGTRLTVT.